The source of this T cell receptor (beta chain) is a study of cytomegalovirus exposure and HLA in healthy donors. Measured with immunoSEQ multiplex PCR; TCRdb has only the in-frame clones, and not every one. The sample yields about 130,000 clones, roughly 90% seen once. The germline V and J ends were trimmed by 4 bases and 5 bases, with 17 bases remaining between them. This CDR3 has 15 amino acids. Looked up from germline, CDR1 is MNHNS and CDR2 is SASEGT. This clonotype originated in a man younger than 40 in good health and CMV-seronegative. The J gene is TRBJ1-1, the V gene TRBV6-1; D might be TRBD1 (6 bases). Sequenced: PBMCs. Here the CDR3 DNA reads TGTGCCAGCAGTGTTCTGGGGGCGAGTAGAACTGAAGCTTTCTTT. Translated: CASSVLGASRTEAFF.